The 29 T cell receptor beta chains presented below share a single source sample, sequenced in a study of shared clonotypes between healthy human individuals. The assay was immunoSEQ multiplex PCR, and TCRdb's table has in-frame clones only and misses some. Of a few million clones listed, about 94% are singletons. Sequencing input: naive CD4+ T cells sorted from blood. Documented subset: CD45RA+ positively selected. The source of these receptors is a man aged 18 to 29 in good health.

DNA for the CDR3: TGTGCCAGCTCACCTTTAGTGACAGGGGGCGCGACAGATACGCAGTATTTT. Translating gives CASSPLVTGGATDTQYF. The chain carries TRBV18 and TRBJ2-3; TRBD1 agrees at 10 bases. Germline CDR1 is KGHSH and CDR2 is LQKENI. This CDR3 region has 17 residues. The V gene end was trimmed by 3 bases and the J gene end by 3 bases; junction bases not matched to a gene: 9.

V usage is TRBV5-1 and J usage is TRBJ2-3; TRBD2 matches at 11 bases. V gave up 5 bases and J gave up 2 bases; unmatched junction bases: 10. CDR3 length: 17 amino acids. CDR1 and CDR2 (germline): SGHRS, YFSETQ. The CDR3 nucleotides are TGCGCCAGCAGTCACGGGCCGACTAGCGGGGACACAGATACGCAGTATTTT. Translation: CASSHGPTSGDTDTQYF.

This chain links TRBV18 with TRBJ1-3; TRBD1 is a possible D gene (6 bases). Trimming took 3 bases from V and 2 from J, leaving 11 bases between them. The CDR3 loop spans 15 amino acids. CDR1 and CDR2 from the germline V gene are KGHSH and LQKENI. CDR3 amino acids: CASSPTDRTGNTIYF. The CDR3, as DNA: TGTGCCAGCTCACCTACGGACAGAACTGGAAACACCATATATTTT.

This rearrangement joins TRBV4-3 to TRBJ2-1; 10 bases map to TRBD2. CDR3 length: 16 residues. V lost 4 bases, J lost 8 bases, and 11 bases stayed unmatched. Germline V gene lookup returns CDR1 LGHNA and CDR2 YSLEER. This CDR3 is CASSPQGAGGLDEQFF. Written as DNA, the CDR3 is TGCGCCAGCAGCCCCCAAGGAGCGGGAGGGCTCGATGAGCAGTTCTTC.

This sequence joins TRBV4-1 and TRBJ2-7, with 11 nucleotides matching TRBD2. The V gene end was trimmed by 4 bases and the J gene end by 6 bases; junction bases not matched to a gene: 8. Germline CDR1 reads MGHRA; CDR2 reads YSYEKL. The CDR3 loop spans 15 amino acids. The CDR3 here is CASSPRLAGGGEQYF. The CDR3 coding sequence is TGCGCCAGCAGCCCGAGGCTAGCGGGAGGTGGCGAGCAGTACTTC.

The chain links TRBV6-5 to TRBJ1-2; tentatively, D is TRBD1 (5 bases). From germline, CDR1 is MNHEY and CDR2 SVGAGI. Trimming took off 6 bases at V and 6 bases at J, with 14 bases between the two ends. This CDR3 has 13 residues. In nucleotides, the CDR3 is TGTGCCAGCAGCCCCAGGGCGGGAAATGGCTACACCTTC. It codes for CASSPRAGNGYTF.

This rearrangement joins TRBV9 to TRBJ1-3; 7 positions agree with TRBD1. With 4 bases clipped from V and 4 bases from J, the junction kept 8 bases outside the gene matches. This CDR3 is 15 amino acids long. CDR1 is SGDLS, CDR2 YYNGEE, per germline. In DNA form, the CDR3 reads TGTGCCAGCAGCACCCAGACAGGGCCAGGAAACACCATATATTTT. This sequence encodes CASSTQTGPGNTIYF.

This rearrangement joins TRBV19 to TRBJ1-5; 10 positions match TRBD1. Germline CDR1 reads LNHDA; CDR2 reads SQIVND (reference sequence). J gave up 2 bases and V 6 bases, and 7 bases lay outside the gene matches. CDR3 length equals 16 residues. Here the CDR3 DNA reads TGTGCCAGTAGCCCGGGGGGACAGGGGCGCAATCAGCCCCAGCATTTT. As protein: CASSPGGQGRNQPQHF.

The rearrangement joins TRBV2 to TRBJ2-5; D call uncertain. The CDR3 runs 11 residues. Per the germline V gene, CDR1 is SNHLY and CDR2 is FYNNEI. V was shortened by 8 bases and J by 4 bases, with 8 bases between the two germline ends. The CDR3 region is CASGDLETQYF. In DNA, the CDR3 is TGTGCCAGCGGGGATTTAGAGACCCAGTACTTC.

V usage is TRBV5-1 and J usage is TRBJ1-1; TRBD1 might be the D (6 bases). V was clipped by 2 bases and J by 5 bases, with 10 bases between them. Germline CDR1 reads SGHRS; CDR2 reads YFSETQ. CDR3 length: 13 amino acids. In DNA, the CDR3 is TGCGCCAGCAGCTTCACCACAGGGACTGAAGCTTTCTTT. It specifies CASSFTTGTEAFF.

The chain recombines TRBV10-3 with TRBJ2-1, with 7 nucleotides matching TRBD2. The CDR3 runs 16 residues. Germline V CDR1 and CDR2: ENHRY, SYGVKD. The V gene end was trimmed by 6 bases and the J gene end by 7 bases; junction bases not matched to a gene: 15. Here the CDR3 DNA reads TGTGCCATCAGCGACGGTAGATCGGGAGGAATGAATGAGCAGTTCTTC. Translation: CAISDGRSGGMNEQFF.

The gene calls are TRBV6-6 and TRBJ1-4; 7 nucleotides match TRBD1. The CDR3 is 15 residues long. From germline, CDR1 is MNHNY and CDR2 SVGAGI (reference sequence). V lost 6 bases and J lost 8; bases outside the gene matches: 12. CDR3 region: CASRKPGTVNEKLFF. The DNA for the CDR3 is TGTGCCAGCAGGAAACCCGGGACAGTTAACGAAAAACTGTTTTTT.

CDR3 region: CASSQDYLAPGNSPLHF. CDR3 nucleotides: TGCGCCAGCAGCCAAGATTACCTCGCCCCGGGCAATTCACCCCTCCACTTT. The rearrangement links TRBV4-3 to TRBJ1-6; D unresolved. CDR3 length: 17 amino acids. Deletions cut 0 bases from V and 7 bases from J, with 16 bases between. CDR1 is LGHNA, CDR2 YSLEER, per germline.

CDR3 DNA: TGCGCCAGCAGCCCCGGACAGCCTCCGGACGAGCAGTACTTC. It translates to CASSPGQPPDEQYF. The rearrangement links TRBV5-1 to TRBJ2-7; TRBD1 is a possible D gene (6 bases). Per the germline V gene, CDR1 is SGHRS and CDR2 is YFSETQ. This CDR3 comprises 14 residues. Trimming shortened V by 4 bases and J by 5 bases, and 16 bases separated the two germline ends.

The chain employs TRBV2 and TRBJ1-2; TRBD1 might be the D (5 bases). V gave up 0 bases and J gave up 2 bases, with 7 bases separating them. This CDR3 is 14 amino acids long. Germline loops: CDR1 SNHLY, CDR2 FYNNEI. The chain's CDR3 is CASSEARQNYGYTF. The CDR3 region has the DNA TGTGCCAGCAGTGAAGCGCGACAGAACTATGGCTACACCTTC.

The J gene is TRBJ1-1, the V gene TRBV6-1; TRBD1 matches at 12 bases. This CDR3 region has 12 residues. Germline CDR1 reads MNHNS; CDR2 reads SASEGT. V was pared by 6 bases and J by 8 bases, with 1 base of the junction left unmatched. The CDR3 protein is CASRGTGGEAFF. The CDR3 DNA is TGTGCCAGCAGGGGGACAGGGGGCGAAGCTTTCTTT.

The chain is built from TRBV7-9 and TRBJ1-6; D may be TRBD1 (6 bases). The CDR3 runs 19 residues. V was trimmed by 5 bases and J by 7 bases, leaving 27 bases between them. Germline-derived CDR1 and CDR2 are SEHNR and FQNEAQ (reference sequence). CDR3 amino acids: CASSSAAAGHRTHNSPLHF. As DNA, the CDR3 is TGTGCCAGCAGCAGTGCGGCCGCGGGACACCGAACCCACAATTCACCCCTCCACTTT.

The V gene is TRBV30, the J gene TRBJ2-7; a weak D match, TRBD1 (6 bases). Trimming removed 2 bases from V and 6 bases from J, with 8 bases in between. The CDR3 totals 11 residues. From germline, CDR1 is GTSNPN and CDR2 SVGIG (reference sequence). The CDR3 region is CAWSTGTEQYF. The DNA of the CDR3 is TGTGCCTGGAGTACAGGGACCGAGCAGTACTTC.

This clone appeared a few times. This sequence joins TRBV2 and TRBJ1-1; the D is unclear. The CDR3 has 13 residues. V was shortened by 3 bases and J by 0 bases, with 5 bases between the two germline ends. Germline V gives CDR1 SNHLY, CDR2 FYNNEI. This CDR3 is CASSDDVNTEAFF. In nucleotides, the CDR3 is TGTGCCAGCAGTGACGACGTGAACACTGAAGCTTTCTTT. Full variable domain (outside the CDR3, taken from reference TRBV2 and TRBJ1-1): EPEVTQTPSHQVTQMGQEVILRCVPISNHLYFYWYRQILGQKVEFLVSFYNNEISEKSEIFDDQFSVERPDGSNFTLKIRSTKLEDSAMYFCASSDDVNTEAFFGQGTRLTVV.

The chain is built from TRBV19 and TRBJ1-2, with D possibly matching TRBD1 (5 bases). The CDR3 has 18 residues. V lost 0 bases, J lost 5 bases, and 22 bases lay in between. Germline lookup yields CDR1 LNHDA and CDR2 SQIVND (reference sequence). As DNA, the CDR3 is TGTGCCAGTAGTATAGAACCCCTTTCCCCGGGGCGATTGTATGGCTACACCTTC. This translates into CASSIEPLSPGRLYGYTF.

A word on this clone: Other nucleotide sequences from this sample produce the same CDR3. The chain employs TRBV6-5 and TRBJ2-7; D is possibly TRBD2 (6 bases). The CDR3 totals 12 residues. Trimming removed 8 bases at V and 0 bases at J, with 8 bases between. Germline loops: CDR1 MNHEY, CDR2 SVGAGI. For the CDR3, the DNA is TGTGCCAGCGGGAGGAGCTCCTACGAGCAGTACTTC. This sequence encodes CASGRSSYEQYF.

The V and J genes are TRBV30 and TRBJ2-7, with TRBD1 matching 12 bases. The CDR3 has 15 amino acids. Losses at the gene ends were 1 base for V and 0 bases for J; bases not matched to a gene: 1. In germline, CDR1 is GTSNPN, CDR2 SVGIG (reference sequence). The CDR3 spells CAWSGDRGRSYEQYF. The CDR3 DNA is TGTGCCTGGAGTGGGGACAGGGGGCGCTCCTACGAGCAGTACTTC.

This chain joins TRBV6-6 and TRBJ2-6; D remains ambiguous. The germline gives CDR1 MNHNY, CDR2 SVGAGI (reference sequence). The CDR3 extends over 13 amino acids. Between the trimmed V and J ends, which lost 10 bases and 0 bases, there was a span of 7 bases. The CDR3 DNA sequence: TGTGCCACTACCAACTCTGGGGCCAACGTCCTGACTTTC. As protein: CATTNSGANVLTF.

The chain uses TRBV5-1 and TRBJ1-4; a possible D gene is TRBD1 (6 bases). V was trimmed by 5 bases and J by 0 bases, leaving 14 bases between them. The CDR3 contains 16 residues. Germline V gene lookup returns CDR1 SGHRS and CDR2 YFSETQ. In DNA, the CDR3 is TGCGCCAGCAGACAGGGACAAGGGACAACTAATGAAAAACTGTTTTTT. Amino acids: CASRQGQGTTNEKLFF.

The chain recombines TRBV5-6 with TRBJ1-6; 9 bases agree with TRBD1. The trim removed 3 bases at V and 10 bases at J, leaving 8 bases unmatched. Germline CDR1 and CDR2: SGHDT and YYEEEE. The CDR3 consists of 15 residues. In nucleotides, the CDR3 is TGTGCCAGCAGCTATACTGGGGACAGGGACTCACCCCTCCACTTT. Its translation is CASSYTGDRDSPLHF.

The V call is TRBV7-2, the J call TRBJ1-6; TRBD1 agrees at 7 bases. V trimming: 3 bases; J trimming: 7 bases; junction bases outside the gene matches: 3. The CDR3 covers 14 residues. CDR1 and CDR2 (germline): SGHTA, FQGNSA. The CDR3 nucleotides read TGTGCCAGCAGCTTCCGGGACAGAAATTCACCCCTCCACTTT. This sequence encodes CASSFRDRNSPLHF.

J is TRBJ1-2 and V is TRBV18; TRBD1 agrees at 8 bases. The V and J ends lost 5 bases and 8 bases, in that order; junction bases with no gene match: 4. Germline CDR1 is KGHSH and CDR2 is LQKENI. The CDR3 contains 12 residues. In DNA, the CDR3 is TGTGCCAGCTCAGGGGGACAGGAGGGCTACACCTTC. It codes for CASSGGQEGYTF.

The rearrangement joins TRBV30 to TRBJ2-3; D is unclear. With 1 base removed from V and 4 bases from J, the gap between germline ends came to 9 bases. Germline CDR1 is GTSNPN and CDR2 is SVGIG (reference sequence). The CDR3 covers 13 residues. The CDR3 region is CAWSGTLSDTQYF. The CDR3 nucleotides are TGTGCCTGGAGTGGAACCTTGTCAGATACGCAGTATTTT.

CDR3 amino acids: CASSLFQRGSYEQYF. As DNA, the CDR3 is TGTGCCAGCAGTTTATTTCAGCGGGGGTCCTACGAGCAGTACTTC. The chain combines TRBV27 with TRBJ2-7; TRBD2 agrees at 8 bases. The germline V gene encodes CDR1 MNHEY and CDR2 SMNVEV (reference sequence). The ends lost 1 base at V and 1 base at J; junction bases unmatched: 3. This CDR3 is 15 amino acids long.